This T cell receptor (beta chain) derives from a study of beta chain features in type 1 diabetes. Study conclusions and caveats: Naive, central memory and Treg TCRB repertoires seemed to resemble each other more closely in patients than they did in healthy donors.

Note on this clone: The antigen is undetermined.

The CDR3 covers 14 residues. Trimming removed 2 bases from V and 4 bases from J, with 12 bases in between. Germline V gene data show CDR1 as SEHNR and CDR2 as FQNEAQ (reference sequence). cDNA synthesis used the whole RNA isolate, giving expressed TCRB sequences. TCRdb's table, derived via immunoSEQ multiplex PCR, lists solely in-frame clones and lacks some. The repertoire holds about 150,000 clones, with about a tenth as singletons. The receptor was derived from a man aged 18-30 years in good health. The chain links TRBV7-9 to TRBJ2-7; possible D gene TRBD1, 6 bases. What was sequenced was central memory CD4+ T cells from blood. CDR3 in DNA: TGTGCCAGCAGCTTATTTGGGGGCAGGTACGAGCAGTACTTC. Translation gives CASSLFGGRYEQYF.